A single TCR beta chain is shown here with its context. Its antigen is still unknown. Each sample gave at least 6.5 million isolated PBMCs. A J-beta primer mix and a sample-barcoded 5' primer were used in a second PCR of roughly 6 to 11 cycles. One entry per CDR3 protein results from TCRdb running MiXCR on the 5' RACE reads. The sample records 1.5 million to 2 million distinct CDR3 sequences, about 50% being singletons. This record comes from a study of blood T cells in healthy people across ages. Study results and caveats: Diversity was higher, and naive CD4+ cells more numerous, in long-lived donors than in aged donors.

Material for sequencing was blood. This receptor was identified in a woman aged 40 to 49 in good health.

The DNA for the CDR3 is TGTGCCAGCAGCTTTGAGGAGGGACGATATGAGCAGTACTTC. Protein sequence: CASSFEEGRYEQYF. This chain connects TRBV5-5 to TRBJ2-7; D might be TRBD2 (6 bases). The CDR3 is 14 amino acids. Deletions cut 2 bases from V and 7 bases from J, with 16 bases between. Germline CDR1 reads SGHKS; CDR2 reads YYEKEE (reference sequence).